The rows below give T cell receptor beta chains drawn from one sample of a study of cytomegalovirus exposure and HLA in healthy donors. Sequenced by immunoSEQ multiplex PCR; TCRdb stores in-frame clones only, minus some. The sample lists about 140,000 clones, 80% to 90% occurring once. Sequencing was done on a sample of PBMCs. The origin of the receptors is a woman aged 18-30 years in good health and CMV-seropositive. Each CDR3 is given with its conserved first and last residue. Each record gives: V gene, J gene, D gene, CDR3 DNA, CDR3 protein. The D gene is left open where the match is weak.

TRBV4-3	TRBJ2-3	TRBD1	TGCGCCAGCAGCCAAGGGGGGACAGCCCCAGATACGCAGTATTTT	CASSQGGTAPDTQYF
TRBV9	TRBJ1-1	.	TGTGCCAGCAGCGTAGGCAACTATAACACTGAAGCTTTCTTT	CASSVGNYNTEAFF
TRBV30	TRBJ1-2	.	TGTGCCTGGAGTCGGCAGGTGACTACTAACTATGGCTACACCTTC	CAWSRQVTTNYGYTF
TRBV11-3	TRBJ2-1	TRBD2	TGTGCCAGCAGCTCTGAGCGGGGTCGGGCTGAGCAGTTCTTC	CASSSERGRAEQFF
TRBV27	TRBJ1-2	TRBD1	TGTGCCAGCAATCCGACAGGGGGCGTATTCTATGGCTACACCTTC	CASNPTGGVFYGYTF
TRBV4-3	TRBJ1-2	.	TGCGCCAGCAGCCAAGATAGGGGAATTAACTATGGCTACACCTTC	CASSQDRGINYGYTF
TRBV7-2	TRBJ1-2	.	TGTGCCAGCAGCTTAGCCAAACCAGTCTCTGGCTACACCTTC	CASSLAKPVSGYTF
TRBV28	TRBJ1-6	TRBD1	TGTGCCAGCAGTTCGCCCGACAGGGAAGGTTCACCCCTCCACTTT	CASSSPDREGSPLHF
TRBV6-5	TRBJ1-4	TRBD1	TGTGCCAGCAGTTACGGACAGGGGTACGAAAAACTGTTTTTT	CASSYGQGYEKLFF
TRBV18	TRBJ1-2	.	TGTGCCAGCTCTCCGCGGAGCTATGGCTACACCTTC	CASSPRSYGYTF